The rows below give T cell receptor beta chains drawn from one sample of a study of cytomegalovirus exposure and HLA in healthy donors. Some clones are missing from TCRdb's copy, which holds only in-frame ones; the method was immunoSEQ multiplex PCR. The profile covers roughly 150,000 clones, with roughly 80% appearing a single time and 0.95% to 1.3% taken by the ten largest. Specimen: PBMCs. Source of these receptors: a man aged 30 to 45 in good health and CMV-seronegative. Each CDR3 is given with its conserved first and last residue. The order of the fields is V gene, clone size, D gene, J gene, CDR3 DNA, CDR3 protein. D genes are given only for firm matches. Clone size is not always given. Where it is, it says once, few, many or a class for expanded clones.

TRBV6-5,.,.,TRBJ2-1,TGTGCCACAGGGTGGAGTTCCTACAATGAGCAGTTCTTC,CATGWSSYNEQFF
TRBV4-2,.,TRBD1,TRBJ2-5,TGTGCCAGCAGCCCCTGGGGGACAGGGGAACTGGAGACCCAGTACTTC,CASSPWGTGELETQYF
TRBV9,few,TRBD1,TRBJ2-1,TGTGCCAGCAGCGTAGGGGCAGGGGGCCACAATGAGCAGTTCTTC,CASSVGAGGHNEQFF
TRBV7-9,.,TRBD2,TRBJ2-1,TGTGCCAGCACAATGTCCAGCGGGGCCCTCTCCTACAATGAGCAGTTCTTC,CASTMSSGALSYNEQFF
TRBV30,.,TRBD1,TRBJ2-3,TGTGCCTGGGACAGGGGGCGCGCCCCAGATACGCAGTATTTT,CAWDRGRAPDTQYF
TRBV5-1,once,.,TRBJ2-5,TGCGCCAGCAGATACACAGGGTTCCAAGAGACCCAGTACTTC,CASRYTGFQETQYF
TRBV11-2,.,TRBD2,TRBJ2-1,TGTGCCAGCAGCCTTAGTCGTAGCAGCGGGGCATACAATGAGCAGTTCTTC,CASSLSRSSGAYNEQFF
TRBV4-3,.,.,TRBJ2-7,TGCGCCAGCAGCCCCCAAACGGGGGACAGCTACGAGCAGTACTTC,CASSPQTGDSYEQYF
TRBV4-2,.,.,TRBJ2-2,TGTGCCAGCAGCCAGCTCTTGGAGGGAGTGGACACCGGGGAGCTGTTTTTT,CASSQLLEGVDTGELFF
TRBV7-2,.,.,TRBJ1-2,TGTGCCAGCAGCTTACCGTGGGACAATGGGGGCTACACCTTC,CASSLPWDNGGYTF
TRBV19,.,.,TRBJ2-5,TGTGCCAGTAGTATAGACTGGGGGCGCTACCAAGAGACCCAGTACTTC,CASSIDWGRYQETQYF
TRBV10-1,once,TRBD2,TRBJ2-1,TGCGCCAGCAGTGAGTTCGCGGGGACTAGCTCGCACAATGAGCAGTTCTTC,CASSEFAGTSSHNEQFF